This is a list of T cell receptor beta chains from one sample in a study of shared clonotypes between healthy human individuals. The repertoire was sequenced with immunoSEQ multiplex PCR; TCRdb's copy has only in-frame clones and lacks some. The profile shows about 1.1 million clones, 77% of them singletons. Sequenced sample: memory CD4+ T cells from PBMCs. The receptors stem from a man in his late teens or twenties in good health. Some clones in this sample may be carry-over from other donors' samples. Both conserved end residues are trimmed from each CDR3. Each record gives: clone size, J gene, V gene, CDR3 protein. The size field is filled for only some rows; it gives once, few, many or a size class.

>NA|TRBJ2-7|TRBV7-3
ASSLVGGPPYEQY
>NA|TRBJ2-1|TRBV4-1
ASRGIMTTYNEQF
>NA|TRBJ1-6|TRBV18
ASSPRTTLGLIASSPLH
>once|TRBJ2-7|TRBV27
ASIGGWRAYEQY
>NA|TRBJ2-5|TRBV5-4
ASSRGQIQETQY
>NA|TRBJ1-1|TRBV21-1
ASSKGQGNTEAF
>few|TRBJ2-1|TRBV2
ASRQGRYNEQF
>NA|TRBJ2-7|TRBV7-2
ASSPRGASYEQY
>NA|TRBJ2-1|TRBV20-1
SASRNEQF
>once|TRBJ1-2|TRBV18
ASSPAGQGAHGYT
>once|TRBJ1-1|TRBV5-1
ASSVQGAGTEAF
>NA|TRBJ2-5|TRBV5-4
ASSLVTGSPQETQY
>NA|TRBJ2-5|TRBV5-4
ASSFFGGRETQY
>NA|TRBJ2-7|TRBV30
AFQRYTHSYEQY
>NA|TRBJ2-3|TRBV15
ATSRDARDREDHTQY
>NA|TRBJ1-5|TRBV7-9
ASSGTGSQPQH
>NA|TRBJ2-2|TRBV28
ATGTPNTGELF
>few|TRBJ2-2|TRBV11-3
ASSLSVGNTGELF
>NA|TRBJ2-5|TRBV5-1
ASSLGTAETQY
>NA|TRBJ2-7|TRBV27
ASSSSTYSYEQY
>NA|TRBJ1-3|TRBV19
ASNGATRNTIY
>NA|TRBJ2-3|TRBV28
ASSSFSSGRAKDTQY
>many|TRBJ2-7|TRBV7-9
ASSLPIRLAGNKNEQY
>NA|TRBJ1-1|TRBV11-2
ASSLAGREAF
>once|TRBJ1-2|TRBV5-4
ASSPGQVAYGYT
>NA|TRBJ2-2|TRBV2
ASSVGYGELF
>NA|TRBJ1-1|TRBV7-9
ASSLLARTGRNTEAF
>NA|TRBJ1-4|TRBV5-1
ASSVTVTNEKLF
>few|TRBJ2-3|TRBV7-8
ASSLGSFSGRFSDTQY